These 21 T cell receptor beta chains share one sample of origin, sequenced in a study of blood T cell repertoires in COVID-19 (dated by TCRdb to 2018 to 2021). Library creation used the immunoSEQ multiplex PCR assay. TCRdb took this table from immuneACCESS and kept in-frame rearrangements with V and J called. Such tables lack part of the clones; where checked against another copy, unresolved V genes explain under half of the gap, and the rest is unexplained. Counted in this sample were around 400,000 clones; around 90% of them appeared once. Approximately 1.2% of the sample belongs to the ten largest clones. The sample taken for sequencing was peripheral blood. These receptors came from a man in his forties with acute or convalescent COVID-19.

The rearrangement uses TRBV5-1 and TRBJ1-3, with a weak D call TRBD1 (6 bases). CDR1 SGHRS and CDR2 YFSETQ come from the germline V gene. V dropped 3 bases and J dropped 0 bases, with 16 bases sitting between them. The CDR3 sequence is 17 residues long. CDR3 region: CASSWGQGTDSGNTIYF. As DNA, the CDR3 is TGCGCCAGCAGCTGGGGTCAGGGGACCGACTCTGGAAACACCATATATTTT. The variable domain in full, with the rest retrieved from reference TRBV5-1 and TRBJ1-3, is KAGVTQTPRYLIKTRGQQVTLSCSPISGHRSVSWYQQTPGQGLQFLFEYFSETQRNKGNFPGRFSGRQFSNSRSEMNVSTLELGDSALYLCASSWGQGTDSGNTIYFGEGSWLTVV.

This chain joins TRBV6-2 or TRBV6-3 and TRBJ2-3; 8 nucleotides match TRBD1. CDR1 and CDR2 (germline): MNHEY, SVGEGT. This CDR3 region has 17 residues. Trimming took 6 bases from V and 3 from J; bases not matched to a gene: 14. CDR3: CASSREPGQVLTDTQYF. The DNA for the CDR3 is TGTGCCAGCAGCCGAGAACCGGGACAGGTGCTTACAGATACGCAGTATTTT.

This rearrangement joins TRBV28 to TRBJ2-5; 8 nucleotides match TRBD1. The V and J ends lost 8 bases and 2 bases, in that order; junction bases with no gene match: 7. The CDR3 length is 14 residues. Germline CDR1 reads MDHEN; CDR2 reads SYDVKM. The CDR3 here is CASGTTGVQETQYF. In DNA, the CDR3 is TGTGCCAGCGGAACGACAGGGGTGCAAGAGACCCAGTACTTC.

The J gene is TRBJ1-1, the V gene TRBV19; D is ambiguous. CDR1 and CDR2 from the germline V gene are LNHDA and SQIVND (reference sequence). V shed 5 bases and J shed 7 bases, with 11 bases lying between them. The CDR3 loop spans 12 amino acids. Here the CDR3 DNA reads TGTGCCAGTAGTCCCACAGAAGTTGAAGCTTTCTTT. This gives the protein CASSPTEVEAFF. Full variable domain (missing parts from reference TRBV19 and TRBJ1-1): DGGITQSPKYLFRKEGQNVTLSCEQNLNHDAMYWYRQDPGQGLRLIYYSQIVNDFQKGDIAEGYSVSREKKESFPLTVTSAQKNPTAFYLCASSPTEVEAFFGQGTRLTVV.

About this clone: Within the sample, other DNA sequences also encode this same CDR3. The chain carries TRBV27 and TRBJ2-7; D gene uncertain. Trimming removed 0 bases from V and 3 bases from J, with 6 bases in between. The CDR3 runs 13 residues. The germline V gene has CDR1 MNHEY and CDR2 SMNVEV (reference sequence). CDR3 protein: CASSLSLSYEQYF. The CDR3 DNA sequence: TGTGCCAGCAGTTTATCCCTTAGCTACGAGCAGTACTTC.

V usage is TRBV28 and J usage is TRBJ1-2, with D unclear. The V gene lost 5 bases and the J gene lost 6 bases, with 16 bases spanning the gap. This CDR3 spans 14 amino acids. Germline V gene lookup returns CDR1 MDHEN and CDR2 SYDVKM. CDR3 sequence (DNA): TGTGCCAGCAGTCAGATCCTTGGGCATCATGGCTACACCTTC. This translates into CASSQILGHHGYTF.

The chain links TRBV5-1 to TRBJ1-1; D gene unclear. The germline V gene encodes CDR1 SGHRS and CDR2 YFSETQ. Trimming stripped 6 bases from V and 2 bases from J, with 11 bases between. The CDR3 sequence is 13 residues long. CDR3 in DNA: TGCGCCAGCACCCAATCAAGCAACACTGAAGCTTTCTTT. It is translated as CASTQSSNTEAFF.

The rearrangement links TRBV28 to TRBJ1-4; TRBD1 agrees at 8 bases. The CDR3 extends over 15 amino acids. The junction had 11 bases not matched to a gene; V was cut back by 6 bases and J by 8 bases. Germline V gene lookup returns CDR1 MDHEN and CDR2 SYDVKM. CDR3: CASRKSGQVGEKLFF. The CDR3 nucleotides read TGTGCCAGCAGAAAGTCGGGACAGGTTGGGGAAAAACTGTTTTTT.

The chain recombines TRBV11-3 with TRBJ2-1, with TRBD2 matching 7 bases. The J segment lost 6 bases and the V segment lost 0 bases, leaving 2 bases of the junction unmatched. The CDR3 runs 14 residues. The germline gives CDR1 SGHNT, CDR2 YENEEA. CDR3 loop: CASSLEGGSNEQFF. For the CDR3, the DNA is TGTGCCAGCAGCTTAGAGGGGGGGAGCAATGAGCAGTTCTTC. Looking up the rest from reference TRBV11-3 and TRBJ2-1 gives the full variable domain: EAGVVQSPRYKIIEKKQPVAFWCNPISGHNTLYWYLQNLGQGPELLIRYENEEAVDDSQLPKDRFSAERLKGVDSTLKIQPAELGDSAVYLCASSLEGGSNEQFFGPGTRLTVL.

This chain joins TRBV28 and TRBJ1-2, with D possibly being TRBD1 (6 bases). V was cut by 5 bases and J by 4 bases, with 17 bases left in between. This CDR3 has 15 amino acids. Germline CDR1 reads MDHEN; CDR2 reads SYDVKM. The DNA of the CDR3 is TGTGCCAGCAGTCCGGCGGGGGGCCGAGTCTATGGCTACACCTTC. Residues: CASSPAGGRVYGYTF.

This clone was detected a few times. The chain couples TRBV7-8 to TRBJ2-6, with D unclear. The germline V gene encodes CDR1 SGHVS and CDR2 FQNEAQ. V lost 7 bases and J lost 0, with 22 bases in between. This CDR3 is 19 amino acids long. The CDR3 here is CASNPFRWALSSGANVLTF. The CDR3 DNA sequence: TGTGCCAGCAACCCCTTTAGATGGGCCCTTAGCTCTGGGGCCAACGTCCTGACTTTC.

The chain couples TRBV5-6 to TRBJ2-7; possibly TRBD1 for D (6 bases). CDR1 is SGHDT, CDR2 YYEEEE, per germline. The CDR3 loop spans 18 amino acids. V was cut by 6 bases and J by 3 bases, with 28 bases left in between. The CDR3 region has the DNA TGTGCCAGCACCCCGCAGGTCCGAAAGACAGGCGCTTTCTACGAGCAGTACTTC. Residues: CASTPQVRKTGAFYEQYF.

The chain combines TRBV7-9 with TRBJ2-5; TRBD2 matches at 9 bases. Germline V gene data show CDR1 as SEHNR and CDR2 as FQNEAQ (reference sequence). Germline trimming cut 0 bases from V and 3 bases from J; bases unmatched to any gene: 2. The CDR3 runs to 15 residues. The CDR3: CASSLALAGEETQYF. In DNA, the CDR3 is TGTGCCAGCAGCTTAGCGTTAGCGGGAGAAGAGACCCAGTACTTC.

The rearrangement links TRBV3-1 (or the pseudogene TRBV3-2) to TRBJ1-3; no reliable D call. The CDR3 loop spans 12 amino acids. V was clipped by 3 bases and J by 2 bases, with 2 bases between them. Germline V gene sequence: CDR1 LGHDT, CDR2 YNNKEL (reference sequence). The CDR3 loop reads CASSHTGNTIYF. The CDR3 nucleotides read TGTGCCAGCAGCCACACTGGAAACACCATATATTTT.

This rearrangement joins TRBV20-1 to TRBJ1-1, with D hard to call. Germline CDR1 is DFQATT and CDR2 is SNEGSKA (reference sequence). V gave up 7 bases and J gave up 11 bases, with 17 bases separating them. This CDR3 is 11 amino acids long. CDR3 nucleotides: TGCAGTGTACCGACGGGGAGGGCGGCTTTCTTT. It specifies CSVPTGRAAFF.

This clone was counted only a few times. The chain joins TRBV28 to TRBJ2-7; maybe TRBD1 (6 bases). The CDR3 extends over 14 amino acids. Germline V lookup: CDR1 MDHEN, CDR2 SYDVKM. V was trimmed by 5 bases and J by 0 bases, leaving 11 bases between them. CDR3 nucleotide sequence: TGTGCCAGCAGTAGCACAGGGAGCTCCTACGAGCAGTACTTC. The encoded protein is CASSSTGSSYEQYF.

The chain links TRBV6-5 to TRBJ1-2; D gene ambiguous. With 6 bases removed from V and 3 bases from J, the gap between germline ends came to 11 bases. The CDR3 runs 13 residues. CDR1 is MNHEY and CDR2 is SVGAGI in the germline V gene. This CDR3 reads CASSATDYYGYTF. CDR3 DNA: TGTGCCAGCAGCGCGACGGACTACTATGGCTACACCTTC.

This clone was seen once. The J gene is TRBJ1-2, the V gene TRBV20-1; the D is unclear. The CDR3 sequence is 11 residues long. Trimming removed 4 bases from V and 1 base from J, with 4 bases in between. CDR1 is DFQATT, CDR2 SNEGSKA, per germline (reference sequence). CDR3 in amino acids: CSAISNYGYTF. CDR3 DNA: TGCAGTGCTATCAGTAACTATGGCTACACCTTC.

J is TRBJ1-2 and V is TRBV19; 7 bases map to TRBD1. The germline gives CDR1 LNHDA, CDR2 SQIVND (reference sequence). The CDR3 spans 15 residues. After removal of 3 bases from V and 8 bases from J, the junction contained 12 bases not matched to a gene. The CDR3 loop reads CASSMSVGDSRGYTF. CDR3 nucleotides: TGTGCCAGTAGTATGTCGGTGGGGGACAGCCGCGGCTACACCTTC. Drawing the rest from reference TRBV19 and TRBJ1-2, the complete variable domain is DGGITQSPKYLFRKEGQNVTLSCEQNLNHDAMYWYRQDPGQGLRLIYYSQIVNDFQKGDIAEGYSVSREKKESFPLTVTSAQKNPTAFYLCASSMSVGDSRGYTFGSGTRLTVV.

The chain combines TRBV6-5 with TRBJ2-3; D is ambiguous. V gave up 10 bases and J gave up 3 bases, with 11 bases separating them. Germline V gene data show CDR1 as MNHEY and CDR2 as SVGAGI. This CDR3 is 12 amino acids long. Written as DNA, the CDR3 is TGTGCCACCCCCTCCCTAACAGATACGCAGTATTTT. The encoded protein is CATPSLTDTQYF.

In this sample, this clone turned up a few times. The CDR3 DNA follows: TGTGCCAGCAGTTACGAACAGAATAATGAAAAACTGTTTTTT. It is translated as CASSYEQNNEKLFF. The chain couples TRBV6-5 to TRBJ1-4; D remains unclear. The germline CDR1 and CDR2 sequences are MNHEY and SVGAGI. The CDR3 is 14 amino acids. The germline V and J ends were trimmed by 2 bases and 4 bases, with 8 bases remaining between them.